This T cell receptor (beta chain) is drawn from a study of T cells in Graves' hyperthyroidism and ophthalmopathy. The wider study: The initial diagnosis was the point when peripheral blood was collected, ahead of any treatment.

Amplified TCR beta CDR3 regions derived from RNA transcripts. Carried out on the TCR CDR3, a first-round RT-PCR used the HTBI primer set. From the multiplex PCR reads, TCRdb called clonotypes with MiXCR, one entry per CDR3 protein. The sample has fewer than 650,000 distinct CDR3 sequences; around 15% are singletons. Germline V gene data show CDR1 as LGHDT and CDR2 as YNNKEL (reference sequence). The V end was cut by 4 bases, the J end by 0 bases, with 10 bases between. CDR3 length equals 14 residues. There are many counts of this clonotype. This chain connects TRBV3-1 to TRBJ2-7; D might be TRBD1 (5 bases). This clonotype was sampled from a woman aged 35 to 49 with Graves' hyperthyroidism. What was sequenced was blood. DNA of the CDR3: TGTGCCAGCAGCCCAGAACAGGCCTCCTACGAGCAGTACTTC. Its protein product is CASSPEQASYEQYF.